This is a list of T cell receptor beta chains from one sample in a study of patients and donors after allogeneic stem cell transplantation. One entry per CDR3 protein results from TCRdb running MiXCR on the RT-PCR reads. The sample has roughly 880,000 distinct CDR3 sequences, roughly 18% seen once. Input material: blood, either unsorted or a sorted T cell fraction (not recorded which). These receptors came from a human donor who was either an allogeneic HSCT recipient or a stem cell or donor lymphocyte infusion donor (not recorded which). It is not recorded whose cells these are; they may come from a transplant donor. CDR3s include the opening cysteine and the closing phenylalanine or tryptophan. The order of the fields is V gene, D gene, J gene, clone size, CDR3 protein, CDR3 DNA. A D gene is named only where the DNA matches it firmly. Size tells how often a clone was seen (once, few, many) or the class of an expanded clone, and some rows leave it out.

V gene: TRBV7-9
D gene: .
J gene: TRBJ2-2
clone size: few
CDR3 protein: CASSFTPQGSGGELFF
CDR3 DNA: TGTGCCAGCAGCTTTACCCCTCAGGGGAGCGGCGGGGAGCTGTTTTTT

V gene: TRBV19
D gene: .
J gene: TRBJ2-3
clone size: .
CDR3 protein: CASSTDAAGDTQYF
CDR3 DNA: TGTGCCAGTAGTACAGACGCAGCTGGAGATACGCAGTATTTT

V gene: TRBV12-3/TRBV12-4
D gene: TRBD2
J gene: TRBJ2-1
clone size: many
CDR3 protein: CASSPNGLAGPSRNEQFF
CDR3 DNA: TGTGCCAGCAGTCCCAACGGACTAGCAGGGCCTTCGAGAAATGAGCAGTTCTTC

V gene: TRBV7-8
D gene: .
J gene: TRBJ1-5
clone size: .
CDR3 protein: CASSLMGAVSNQPQHF
CDR3 DNA: TGTGCCAGCAGCTTAATGGGGGCGGTTAGCAATCAGCCCCAGCATTTT

V gene: TRBV2
D gene: TRBD1
J gene: TRBJ1-5
clone size: few
CDR3 protein: CASRLTGGMGQPQHF
CDR3 DNA: TGTGCCAGCAGGCTAACAGGGGGCATGGGTCAGCCCCAGCATTTT

V gene: TRBV7-9
D gene: .
J gene: TRBJ2-7
clone size: .
CDR3 protein: CASSSPASYEQYF
CDR3 DNA: TGTGCCAGCAGCTCCCCCGCCTCCTACGAGCAGTACTTC

V gene: TRBV7-9
D gene: TRBD1
J gene: TRBJ1-2
clone size: .
CDR3 protein: CASSLLLPGQGNYGYTF
CDR3 DNA: TGTGCCAGCAGCTTACTCCTTCCGGGACAGGGCAACTATGGCTACACCTTC

V gene: TRBV7-6
D gene: .
J gene: TRBJ2-3
clone size: many
CDR3 protein: CASSSQISPDTQYF
CDR3 DNA: TGTGCCAGCAGCTCACAAATATCCCCAGATACGCAGTATTTT

V gene: TRBV6-1
D gene: TRBD2
J gene: TRBJ2-3
clone size: .
CDR3 protein: CASNKLAGAHTDTQYF
CDR3 DNA: TGTGCCAGCAACAAACTAGCGGGGGCGCACACAGATACGCAGTATTTT

V gene: TRBV6-5
D gene: .
J gene: TRBJ1-2
clone size: many
CDR3 protein: CASSYAGDYGYTF
CDR3 DNA: TGTGCCAGCAGTTACGCGGGGGACTATGGCTACACCTTC

V gene: TRBV10-3
D gene: .
J gene: TRBJ2-7
clone size: .
CDR3 protein: CAISEGVLSYEQYF
CDR3 DNA: TGTGCCATCAGTGAGGGGGTTCTCTCCTACGAGCAGTACTTC

V gene: TRBV5-1
D gene: .
J gene: TRBJ2-7
clone size: .
CDR3 protein: CASSFAPLAGYEQYF
CDR3 DNA: TGCGCCAGCAGCTTTGCTCCGCTAGCCGGCTACGAGCAGTACTTC

V gene: TRBV5-5
D gene: .
J gene: TRBJ1-2
clone size: .
CDR3 protein: CASSLLSSGAYGYTF
CDR3 DNA: TGTGCCAGCAGCTTGCTAAGTTCAGGCGCCTATGGCTACACCTTC

V gene: TRBV6-5
D gene: .
J gene: TRBJ1-5
clone size: few
CDR3 protein: CASSYKSNRQPQHF
CDR3 DNA: TGTGCCAGCAGTTACAAAAGCAACCGCCAGCCCCAGCATTTT

V gene: TRBV6-5
D gene: .
J gene: TRBJ1-1
clone size: .
CDR3 protein: CASSYSKGRGREAFF
CDR3 DNA: TGTGCCAGCAGTTACTCGAAAGGGAGGGGCCGTGAAGCTTTCTTT

V gene: TRBV12-3/TRBV12-4
D gene: .
J gene: TRBJ2-5
clone size: .
CDR3 protein: CASGGLETQYF
CDR3 DNA: TGTGCCAGCGGGGGGTTAGAGACCCAGTACTTC

V gene: TRBV6-2/TRBV6-3
D gene: .
J gene: TRBJ1-6
clone size: once
CDR3 protein: CASTSVGLGGSPLHF
CDR3 DNA: TGTGCCAGCACCTCGGTGGGTCTGGGCGGTTCACCCCTCCACTTT

V gene: TRBV6-1
D gene: .
J gene: TRBJ2-2
clone size: .
CDR3 protein: CASLPTPGAIGELFF
CDR3 DNA: TGTGCCAGCCTCCCCACGCCAGGGGCCATCGGGGAGCTGTTTTTT

V gene: TRBV9
D gene: .
J gene: TRBJ2-1
clone size: .
CDR3 protein: CASTVVASYNEQFF
CDR3 DNA: TGTGCCAGCACCGTCGTTGCCTCCTACAATGAGCAGTTCTTC

V gene: TRBV3-1
D gene: .
J gene: TRBJ2-5
clone size: few
CDR3 protein: CASSQDRPGPGWRGETQYF
CDR3 DNA: TGTGCCAGCAGCCAAGATAGACCAGGGCCGGGGTGGCGTGGCGAGACCCAGTACTTC

V gene: TRBV7-2
D gene: .
J gene: TRBJ1-5
clone size: .
CDR3 protein: CASSLADGGQPQHF
CDR3 DNA: TGTGCCAGCAGCTTAGCCGATGGCGGTCAGCCCCAGCATTTT

V gene: TRBV3-1
D gene: .
J gene: TRBJ1-1
clone size: .
CDR3 protein: CASSQDLGNAEAFF
CDR3 DNA: TGTGCCAGCAGCCAAGATTTAGGGAATGCTGAAGCTTTCTTT

V gene: TRBV15
D gene: .
J gene: TRBJ2-1
clone size: few
CDR3 protein: CATSRDSSKQFF
CDR3 DNA: TGTGCCACCAGCAGAGACAGCTCAAAGCAGTTCTTC

V gene: TRBV6-2/TRBV6-3
D gene: TRBD1
J gene: TRBJ1-5
clone size: .
CDR3 protein: CASSYSRGQGVVQPQHF
CDR3 DNA: TGTGCCAGCAGTTACTCAAGGGGACAGGGGGTGGTCCAGCCCCAGCATTTT

V gene: TRBV4-3
D gene: .
J gene: TRBJ1-5
clone size: few
CDR3 protein: CASSQDQFNQPQHF
CDR3 DNA: TGCGCCAGCAGCCAAGATCAGTTTAATCAGCCCCAGCATTTT

V gene: TRBV12-3/TRBV12-4
D gene: TRBD2
J gene: TRBJ2-3
clone size: .
CDR3 protein: CASSPRGAGGRADTQYF
CDR3 DNA: TGTGCCAGCAGTCCACGAGGAGCGGGAGGGCGGGCAGATACGCAGTATTTT

V gene: TRBV12-3/TRBV12-4
D gene: .
J gene: TRBJ1-1
clone size: few
CDR3 protein: CASSLLGKEAFF
CDR3 DNA: TGTGCCAGCAGTTTATTGGGGAAGGAAGCTTTCTTT

V gene: TRBV20-1
D gene: .
J gene: TRBJ2-5
clone size: .
CDR3 protein: CSARDHASVSETQYF
CDR3 DNA: TGCAGTGCTAGAGACCATGCGAGTGTCTCTGAGACCCAGTACTTC

V gene: TRBV9
D gene: TRBD1
J gene: TRBJ2-7
clone size: .
CDR3 protein: CASSVDGTGSYEQYF
CDR3 DNA: TGTGCCAGCAGCGTAGATGGGACAGGCTCCTACGAGCAGTACTTC

V gene: TRBV25-1
D gene: TRBD1
J gene: TRBJ1-5
clone size: few
CDR3 protein: CASSEPCPGQGGQPQHF
CDR3 DNA: TGTGCCAGCAGTGAACCCTGCCCGGGACAGGGGGGGCAGCCCCAGCATTTT

V gene: TRBV27
D gene: .
J gene: TRBJ2-7
clone size: .
CDR3 protein: CASGMGRTYEQYF
CDR3 DNA: TGTGCCAGCGGCATGGGGCGAACCTACGAGCAGTACTTC

V gene: TRBV4-2
D gene: TRBD2
J gene: TRBJ2-7
clone size: .
CDR3 protein: CASGGLAGSSYEQYF
CDR3 DNA: TGTGCCAGCGGAGGACTAGCGGGGAGCTCCTACGAGCAGTACTTC

V gene: TRBV6-4
D gene: TRBD1
J gene: TRBJ1-1
clone size: few
CDR3 protein: CASSGVDRGNPEAFF
CDR3 DNA: TGTGCCAGCAGTGGGGTGGACAGGGGGAATCCTGAAGCTTTCTTT

V gene: TRBV18
D gene: TRBD2
J gene: TRBJ2-7
clone size: .
CDR3 protein: CASSQSGLANSYEQYF
CDR3 DNA: TGTGCCAGCTCACAATCCGGACTAGCGAACTCCTACGAGCAGTACTTC

V gene: TRBV27
D gene: .
J gene: TRBJ1-1
clone size: .
CDR3 protein: CASSLRGEDPNTEAFF
CDR3 DNA: TGTGCCAGCAGTTTAAGAGGGGAAGACCCGAACACTGAAGCTTTCTTT

V gene: TRBV5-1
D gene: TRBD1
J gene: TRBJ1-1
clone size: .
CDR3 protein: CASSTGQGWIAEAFF
CDR3 DNA: TGCGCCAGCAGTACCGGACAGGGGTGGATAGCTGAAGCTTTCTTT

V gene: TRBV5-5
D gene: .
J gene: TRBJ1-1
clone size: .
CDR3 protein: CASNSDKGNMNTEAFF
CDR3 DNA: TGTGCCAGCAACTCTGATAAGGGAAACATGAACACTGAAGCTTTCTTT

V gene: TRBV5-1
D gene: TRBD1
J gene: TRBJ1-1
clone size: few
CDR3 protein: CASSSRPGGQTEAFF
CDR3 DNA: TGCGCCAGCAGCTCCCGGCCAGGGGGTCAGACTGAAGCTTTCTTT

V gene: TRBV20-1
D gene: .
J gene: TRBJ1-5
clone size: few
CDR3 protein: CSATLGGGNQPQHF
CDR3 DNA: TGCAGTGCTACCTTGGGGGGCGGCAATCAGCCCCAGCATTTT

V gene: TRBV12-3/TRBV12-4
D gene: TRBD2
J gene: TRBJ2-7
clone size: many
CDR3 protein: CASSLGGRSSYEQYF
CDR3 DNA: TGTGCCAGCAGTTTGGGAGGGAGGAGCTCCTACGAGCAGTACTTC

V gene: TRBV28
D gene: .
J gene: TRBJ2-3
clone size: .
CDR3 protein: CAIESSTDTQYF
CDR3 DNA: TGTGCCATCGAAAGCAGCACAGATACGCAGTATTTT